This T cell receptor (beta chain) emerged from a study of cytomegalovirus exposure and HLA in healthy donors. There are 12 residues in the CDR3. Germline trimming cut 5 bases from V and 3 bases from J; bases unmatched to any gene: 1. Germline CDR1 reads SGHVS; CDR2 reads FQNEAQ. Clones were sequenced by immunoSEQ multiplex PCR, and TCRdb holds only the in-frame ones, with some missing. This sample yields 120,000 to 150,000 clones, of which approximately 87% are seen a single time; approximately 3% belongs to the top ten. V is TRBV7-8 and J is TRBJ2-7; 7 bases line up with TRBD1. The receptor was derived from a man younger than 30 in good health and CMV-seronegative. Sequenced material: PBMCs. The CDR3 DNA reads as TGTGCCAGCAGCCGACAGGGCTACGAGCAGTACTTC. It translates to CASSRQGYEQYF. The full variable domain, with the rest looked up from reference TRBV7-8 and TRBJ2-7, is GAGVSQSPRYKVAKRGQDVALRCDPISGHVSLFWYQQALGQGPEFLTYFQNEAQLDKSGLPSDRFFAERPEGSVSTLKIQRTQQEDSAVYLCASSRQGYEQYFGPGTRLTVT.